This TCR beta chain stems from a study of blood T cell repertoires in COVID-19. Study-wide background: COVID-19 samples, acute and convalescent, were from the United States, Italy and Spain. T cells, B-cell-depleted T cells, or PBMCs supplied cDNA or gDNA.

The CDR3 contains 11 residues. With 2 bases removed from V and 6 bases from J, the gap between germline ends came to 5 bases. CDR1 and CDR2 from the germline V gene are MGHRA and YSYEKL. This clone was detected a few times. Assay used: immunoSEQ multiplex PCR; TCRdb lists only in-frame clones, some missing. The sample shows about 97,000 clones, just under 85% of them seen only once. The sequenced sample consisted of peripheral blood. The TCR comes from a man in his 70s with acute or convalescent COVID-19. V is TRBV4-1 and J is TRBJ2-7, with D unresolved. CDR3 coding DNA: TGCGCCAGCAGCCAACTCAGCGAGCAGTACTTC. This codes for CASSQLSEQYF.